A selection of T cell receptor beta chains follows, all from one sample in a study of CD8+CD57+ T cells in acquired aplastic anemia. MiXCR, applied by TCRdb to the reads, yields one record per CDR3 protein. Of around 170,000 distinct CDR3 sequences listed, less than 50% are singletons. The source material was sorted CD4+, CD8+, or CD8+CD57+ T cells (not recorded which) from PBMCs. These receptors all stem from a human donor with aplastic anemia. The CDR3 runs from the conserved cysteine through the conserved F or W. D genes are given only for firm matches. Clone size, where shown, is once, few, many, or a class for clones that have expanded.

cdr3_aa: CASSILGDRSAGNTIYF; cdr3_nt: TGTGCCAGTAGTATCTTGGGCGACAGGTCCGCTGGAAACACCATATATTTT; d_call: .; clone_size: many; v_call: TRBV19; j_call: TRBJ1-3
cdr3_aa: CASRGTSDEQYF; cdr3_nt: TGTGCCAGTAGGGGGACTAGTGACGAGCAGTACTTC; d_call: TRBD2; clone_size: once; v_call: TRBV19; j_call: TRBJ2-7
cdr3_aa: CATARTGTFEAFF; cdr3_nt: TGTGCCACGGCCAGGACCGGGACTTTCGAAGCTTTCTTT; d_call: .; clone_size: .; v_call: TRBV24-1; j_call: TRBJ1-1
cdr3_aa: CASSLRGKEQYF; cdr3_nt: TGTGCCAGCAGCTTAAGGGGGAAGGAGCAGTACTTC; d_call: .; clone_size: .; v_call: TRBV7-2; j_call: TRBJ2-7
cdr3_aa: CATRNLTGEDF; cdr3_nt: TGTGCCACCCGCAATCTGACAGGGGAAGACTTC; d_call: TRBD1; clone_size: .; v_call: TRBV2; j_call: TRBJ2-7
cdr3_aa: CASSVGTAPNYGYTF; cdr3_nt: TGTGCCAGCAGCGTAGGGACAGCCCCTAACTATGGCTACACCTTC; d_call: TRBD1; clone_size: few; v_call: TRBV7-2; j_call: TRBJ1-2
cdr3_aa: CASSGQDRVGEQYF; cdr3_nt: TGCGCCAGCAGCGGACAGGACAGGGTAGGCGAGCAGTACTTC; d_call: TRBD1; clone_size: many; v_call: TRBV5-1; j_call: TRBJ2-7
cdr3_aa: CASSWTSSYEQYF; cdr3_nt: TGTGCCAGCAGTTGGACTAGCTCCTACGAGCAGTACTTC; d_call: TRBD2; clone_size: .; v_call: TRBV2; j_call: TRBJ2-7
cdr3_aa: CATSYGTGLNYGYTF; cdr3_nt: TGTGCCACCAGCTATGGGACAGGGCTAAACTATGGCTACACCTTC; d_call: TRBD1; clone_size: once; v_call: TRBV15; j_call: TRBJ1-2
cdr3_aa: CAIRSGTDSEKLFF; cdr3_nt: TGTGCCATCAGGTCCGGGACCGACTCTGAAAAACTGTTTTTT; d_call: .; clone_size: .; v_call: TRBV10-3; j_call: TRBJ1-4
cdr3_aa: CSASGRDRGLVSDTQYF; cdr3_nt: TGCAGTGCTAGCGGCAGAGACAGGGGGCTTGTTTCAGATACGCAGTATTTT; d_call: TRBD1; clone_size: many; v_call: TRBV20-1; j_call: TRBJ2-3
cdr3_aa: CSARSQGYNEQFF; cdr3_nt: TGCAGTGCTAGATCGCAGGGGTACAATGAGCAGTTCTTC; d_call: .; clone_size: many; v_call: TRBV20-1; j_call: TRBJ2-1
cdr3_aa: CASRISGAGANVLTF; cdr3_nt: TGTGCCAGCAGAATTAGCGGGGCTGGGGCCAACGTCCTGACTTTC; d_call: TRBD2; clone_size: many; v_call: TRBV12-3/TRBV12-4; j_call: TRBJ2-6
cdr3_aa: CASSLTSGGTAPYEQYF; cdr3_nt: TGTGCCAGCAGTTTAACTAGCGGGGGGACGGCCCCCTACGAGCAGTACTTC; d_call: TRBD2; clone_size: many; v_call: TRBV12-3/TRBV12-4; j_call: TRBJ2-7
cdr3_aa: CSVGGTYEQYF; cdr3_nt: TGCAGCGTTGGGGGGACCTACGAGCAGTACTTC; d_call: .; clone_size: few; v_call: TRBV29-1; j_call: TRBJ2-7
cdr3_aa: CSARLAGEGDTQYF; cdr3_nt: TGCAGTGCCAGACTAGCGGGAGAGGGGGATACGCAGTATTTT; d_call: TRBD2; clone_size: many; v_call: TRBV20-1; j_call: TRBJ2-3
cdr3_aa: CAIRITGVYGYTF; cdr3_nt: TGTGCCATCAGGATTACAGGGGTATACGGCTACACCTTC; d_call: TRBD1; clone_size: .; v_call: TRBV10-3; j_call: TRBJ1-2
cdr3_aa: CASSLVWDGTLEQFF; cdr3_nt: TGCGCCAGCAGCTTGGTGTGGGACGGTACTTTGGAGCAGTTCTTC; d_call: .; clone_size: many; v_call: TRBV5-1; j_call: TRBJ2-1
cdr3_aa: CATWPSGRYGQFF; cdr3_nt: TGTGCCACCTGGCCCAGCGGGAGATATGGGCAGTTCTTC; d_call: TRBD2; clone_size: .; v_call: TRBV15; j_call: TRBJ2-1
cdr3_aa: CASRTSGSPSTDTQYF; cdr3_nt: TGTGCCAGCAGGACTAGCGGGTCCCCTAGCACAGATACGCAGTATTTT; d_call: TRBD2; clone_size: many; v_call: TRBV12-3/TRBV12-4; j_call: TRBJ2-3
cdr3_aa: CASSSPRPSSGANVLTF; cdr3_nt: TGTGCCAGCAGTTCTCCCCGACCCAGCTCTGGGGCCAACGTCCTGACTTTC; d_call: .; clone_size: many; v_call: TRBV7-2; j_call: TRBJ2-6
cdr3_aa: CATSEEGYSNQPQHF; cdr3_nt: TGTGCCACCAGTGAGGAGGGTTATAGCAATCAGCCCCAGCATTTT; d_call: .; clone_size: .; v_call: TRBV24-1; j_call: TRBJ1-5
cdr3_aa: CASTKGGTGGTGELFF; cdr3_nt: TGTGCCAGCACCAAGGGGGGGACAGGGGGCACCGGGGAGCTGTTTTTT; d_call: TRBD1; clone_size: .; v_call: TRBV12-3/TRBV12-4; j_call: TRBJ2-2
cdr3_aa: CASSGGTGTQPQHF; cdr3_nt: TGTGCCAGCAGTGGGGGGACAGGGACTCAGCCCCAGCATTTT; d_call: TRBD1; clone_size: .; v_call: TRBV19; j_call: TRBJ1-5
cdr3_aa: CAWGQGDTEAFF; cdr3_nt: TGTGCCTGGGGACAGGGAGACACTGAAGCTTTCTTT; d_call: TRBD1; clone_size: few; v_call: TRBV30; j_call: TRBJ1-1
cdr3_aa: CASSLASGGGYEQFF; cdr3_nt: TGCGCCAGCAGCTTGGCCAGCGGGGGGGGTTATGAGCAGTTCTTC; d_call: TRBD2; clone_size: .; v_call: TRBV5-1; j_call: TRBJ2-1
cdr3_aa: CASSRDRQPQHF; cdr3_nt: TGTGCCAGCAGCCGCGACAGGCAGCCCCAGCATTTT; d_call: .; clone_size: many; v_call: TRBV7-9; j_call: TRBJ1-5
cdr3_aa: CASTPGAGSNSPLHF; cdr3_nt: TGTGCCAGCACCCCGGGTGCGGGGAGTAATTCACCCCTCCACTTT; d_call: .; clone_size: many; v_call: TRBV12-3/TRBV12-4; j_call: TRBJ1-6
cdr3_aa: CSASTSIRGYNEQFF; cdr3_nt: TGCAGTGCTAGTACTAGCATCAGAGGATACAATGAGCAGTTCTTC; d_call: .; clone_size: many; v_call: TRBV20-1; j_call: TRBJ2-1
cdr3_aa: CASGDIDSKDNSPLHF; cdr3_nt: TGTGCCAGCGGGGACATTGACAGCAAAGATAATTCACCCCTCCACTTT; d_call: .; clone_size: few; v_call: TRBV25-1; j_call: TRBJ1-6
cdr3_aa: CASSLGLGRNEKLFF; cdr3_nt: TGTGCCAGCAGCTTAGGCCTGGGCCGTAATGAAAAACTGTTTTTT; d_call: .; clone_size: .; v_call: TRBV7-9; j_call: TRBJ1-4
cdr3_aa: CASFRNTEAFF; cdr3_nt: TGTGCCAGCTTTAGGAACACTGAAGCTTTCTTT; d_call: .; clone_size: many; v_call: TRBV12-3/TRBV12-4; j_call: TRBJ1-1
cdr3_aa: CASSLQGWNEQYF; cdr3_nt: TGTGCCAGTAGTCTACAGGGGTGGAATGAGCAGTATTTT; d_call: TRBD1; clone_size: .; v_call: TRBV19; j_call: TRBJ2-3
cdr3_aa: CASSLHGETQYF; cdr3_nt: TGTGCCAGTAGCCTACACGGGGAGACCCAGTACTTC; d_call: .; clone_size: .; v_call: TRBV19; j_call: TRBJ2-5
cdr3_aa: CASSQPGLAGGNTQYF; cdr3_nt: TGCGCCAGCAGCCAACCGGGACTAGCGGGGGGTAATACGCAGTATTTT; d_call: TRBD2; clone_size: once; v_call: TRBV4-3; j_call: TRBJ2-3
cdr3_aa: CASRGDRETYEQYF; cdr3_nt: TGCGCCAGCAGGGGGGACAGGGAGACCTACGAGCAGTACTTC; d_call: TRBD1; clone_size: few; v_call: TRBV3-1; j_call: TRBJ2-7
cdr3_aa: CASRGRGNQPQHF; cdr3_nt: TGTGCCAGCAGGGGTCGGGGCAATCAGCCCCAGCATTTT; d_call: .; clone_size: many; v_call: TRBV12-3/TRBV12-4; j_call: TRBJ1-5
cdr3_aa: CSAGGGGNQPQHF; cdr3_nt: TGCAGTGCTGGGGGGGGTGGCAATCAGCCCCAGCATTTT; d_call: .; clone_size: many; v_call: TRBV20-1; j_call: TRBJ1-5
cdr3_aa: CASSLRRKGQEGKYNEQFF; cdr3_nt: TGTGCCAGCAGCTTAAGGAGGAAGGGACAGGAAGGAAAATACAATGAGCAGTTCTTC; d_call: TRBD1; clone_size: many; v_call: TRBV7-3; j_call: TRBJ2-1
cdr3_aa: CASSPETMNYGYTF; cdr3_nt: TGTGCCAGCAGCCCAGAGACTATGAACTATGGCTACACCTTC; d_call: .; clone_size: many; v_call: TRBV7-6; j_call: TRBJ1-2
cdr3_aa: CASSFRDGEQYF; cdr3_nt: TGTGCCAGTAGTTTCCGGGACGGAGAGCAGTACTTC; d_call: .; clone_size: many; v_call: TRBV19; j_call: TRBJ2-7
cdr3_aa: CASSYSGQGLETQYF; cdr3_nt: TGTGCCAGCAGTTACAGCGGACAGGGTTTGGAGACCCAGTACTTC; d_call: TRBD1; clone_size: .; v_call: TRBV6-5; j_call: TRBJ2-5
cdr3_aa: CASSIGQGGGYTF; cdr3_nt: TGTGCCAGTAGTATAGGTCAGGGAGGTGGCTACACCTTC; d_call: .; clone_size: .; v_call: TRBV19; j_call: TRBJ1-2
cdr3_aa: CASSLGLAEQETQYF; cdr3_nt: TGTGCCAGTAGCCTCGGACTAGCGGAGCAAGAGACCCAGTACTTC; d_call: TRBD2; clone_size: many; v_call: TRBV19; j_call: TRBJ2-5
cdr3_aa: CASSLKEGAQHF; cdr3_nt: TGTGCCAGCAGCTTAAAGGAGGGGGCCCAGCATTTT; d_call: .; clone_size: few; v_call: TRBV2; j_call: TRBJ1-5
cdr3_aa: CATSDEGGPDTQYF; cdr3_nt: TGTGCCACCAGTGATGAGGGGGGGCCGGATACGCAGTATTTT; d_call: .; clone_size: few; v_call: TRBV15; j_call: TRBJ2-3
cdr3_aa: CAIQSYGGATDTQYF; cdr3_nt: TGTGCCATCCAGTCGTATGGTGGAGCGACAGATACGCAGTATTTT; d_call: .; clone_size: .; v_call: TRBV11-1; j_call: TRBJ2-3